This T cell receptor beta chain was identified during a study of blood T cell repertoires in COVID-19. Background on the study: Acute and convalescent COVID-19 specimens originated in the United States, Italy and Spain. PBMCs, B-cell-depleted T cells, or T cells were the source of the cDNA or gDNA that made up the material.

After removal of 0 bases from V and 12 bases from J, the junction contained 6 bases not matched to a gene. Germline assignment: CDR1 SGHNT and CDR2 YENEEA. CDR3 length: 13 residues. Authors' processing steps: Amplified reference gene primers provided the basis for estimating nucleated cell counts. The repertoire was sequenced with immunoSEQ multiplex PCR; TCRdb's copy has only in-frame clones and lacks some. Clone size and the V and J calls come from that table; the DNA yielded D and trimming. This sample has 200,000 to 250,000 clones, with more than 70% found just once. The source of this sequence is a middle-aged man with active or convalescent COVID-19. Sequencing used peripheral blood. V is TRBV11-3 and J is TRBJ2-3, with 7 bases that match TRBD2. The chain's CDR3 is CASSLDQASGQYF. The CDR3 DNA reads TGTGCCAGCAGCTTAGATCAGGCTAGCGGACAGTATTTT.